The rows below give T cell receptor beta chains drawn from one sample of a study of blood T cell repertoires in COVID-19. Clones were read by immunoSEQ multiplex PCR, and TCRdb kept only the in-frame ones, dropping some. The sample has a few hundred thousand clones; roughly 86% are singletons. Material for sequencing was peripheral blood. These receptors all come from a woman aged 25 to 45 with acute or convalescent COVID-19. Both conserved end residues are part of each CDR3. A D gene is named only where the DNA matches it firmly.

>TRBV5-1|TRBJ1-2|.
CASSTSGIGYTF
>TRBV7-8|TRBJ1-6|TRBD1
CASSLPGGSPLHF
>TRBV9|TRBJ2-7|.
CASSVDTTSSYEQYF
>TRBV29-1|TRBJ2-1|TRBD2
CSVRPSGLENNEQFF
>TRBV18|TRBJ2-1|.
CASSPGLSIRYNEQFF
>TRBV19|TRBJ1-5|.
CASSITGNGRNQPQHF
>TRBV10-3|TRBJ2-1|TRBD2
CAISDRASGPYNEQFF
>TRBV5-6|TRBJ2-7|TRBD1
CASSSPRHTNRGYEQYF
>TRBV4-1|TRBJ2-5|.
CASSQLEAGWGETQYF
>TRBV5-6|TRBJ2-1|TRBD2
CASTVRGVFFNEQFF
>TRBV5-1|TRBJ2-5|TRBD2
CASTRVLAGQETQYF
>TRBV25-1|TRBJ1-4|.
CASSEWQGTNEKLFF
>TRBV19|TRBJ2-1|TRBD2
CASSHGRAGVYNEQFF
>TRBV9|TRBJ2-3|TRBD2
CASRGTSGSTDTQYF
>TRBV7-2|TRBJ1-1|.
CASSSTFSLTEAFF
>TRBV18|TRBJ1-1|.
CASSPLGRAGTEAFF
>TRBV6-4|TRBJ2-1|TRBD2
CASRPDHLAGGANEQFF